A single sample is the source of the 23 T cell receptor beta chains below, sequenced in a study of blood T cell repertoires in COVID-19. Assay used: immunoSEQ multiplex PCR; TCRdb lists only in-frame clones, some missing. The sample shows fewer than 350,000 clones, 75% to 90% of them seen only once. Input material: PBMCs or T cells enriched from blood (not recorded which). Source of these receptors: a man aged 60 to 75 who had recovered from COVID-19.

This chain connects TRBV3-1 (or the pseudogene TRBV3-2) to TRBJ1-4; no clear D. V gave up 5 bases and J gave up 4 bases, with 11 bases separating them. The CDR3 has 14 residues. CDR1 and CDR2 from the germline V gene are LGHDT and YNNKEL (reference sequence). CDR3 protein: CASSASSSNEKLFF. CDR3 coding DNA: TGTGCCAGCAGCGCCTCGTCTAGTAATGAAAAACTGTTTTTT.

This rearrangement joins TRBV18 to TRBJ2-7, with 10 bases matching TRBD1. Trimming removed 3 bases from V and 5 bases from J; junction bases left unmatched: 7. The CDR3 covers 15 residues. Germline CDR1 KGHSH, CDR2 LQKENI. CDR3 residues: CASSPGTGERDEQYF. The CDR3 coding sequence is TGTGCCAGCTCACCCGGGACAGGGGAACGCGACGAGCAGTACTTC.

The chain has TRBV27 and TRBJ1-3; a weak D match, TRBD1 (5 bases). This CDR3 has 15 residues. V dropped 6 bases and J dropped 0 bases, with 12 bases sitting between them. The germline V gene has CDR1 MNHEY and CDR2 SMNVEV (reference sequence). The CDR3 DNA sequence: TGTGCCAGCAGGGAGACAGAAGCCTCTGGAAACACCATATATTTT. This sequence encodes CASRETEASGNTIYF.

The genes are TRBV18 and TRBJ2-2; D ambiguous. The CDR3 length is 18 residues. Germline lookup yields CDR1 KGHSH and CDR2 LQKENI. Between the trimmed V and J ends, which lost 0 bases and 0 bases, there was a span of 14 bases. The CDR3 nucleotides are TGTGCCAGCTCACCACCCGCGGCGCCCATCGCGAACACCGGGGAGCTGTTTTTT. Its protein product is CASSPPAAPIANTGELFF.

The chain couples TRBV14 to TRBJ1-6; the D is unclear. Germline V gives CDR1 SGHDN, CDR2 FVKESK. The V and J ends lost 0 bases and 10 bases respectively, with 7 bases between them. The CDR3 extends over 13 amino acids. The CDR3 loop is CASSQDWPSPLHF. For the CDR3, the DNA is TGTGCCAGCAGCCAAGATTGGCCCTCACCCCTCCACTTT.

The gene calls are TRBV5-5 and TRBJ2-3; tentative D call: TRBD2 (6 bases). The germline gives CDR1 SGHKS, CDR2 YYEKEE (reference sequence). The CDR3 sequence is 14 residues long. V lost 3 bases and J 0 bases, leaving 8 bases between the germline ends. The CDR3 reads CASSWGTSTDTQYF. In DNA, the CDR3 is TGTGCCAGCAGCTGGGGGACTAGCACAGATACGCAGTATTTT.

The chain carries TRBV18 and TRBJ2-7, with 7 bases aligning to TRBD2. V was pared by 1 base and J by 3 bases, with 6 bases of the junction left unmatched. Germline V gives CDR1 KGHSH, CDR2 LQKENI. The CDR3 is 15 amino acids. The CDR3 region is CASSPRNGRIYEQYF. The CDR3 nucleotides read TGTGCCAGCTCACCACGAAACGGGAGGATCTACGAGCAGTACTTC.

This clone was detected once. The CDR3 reads CASSSWSGGDTDTQYF. CDR3 nucleotides: TGTGCCAGCAGCTCCTGGTCAGGGGGAGACACAGATACGCAGTATTTT. This chain connects TRBV7-9 to TRBJ2-3; 7 bases agree with TRBD1. Germline V CDR1 and CDR2: SEHNR, FQNEAQ (reference sequence). There are 16 residues in the CDR3. The V and J ends lost 4 bases and 2 bases, in that order; junction bases with no gene match: 9.

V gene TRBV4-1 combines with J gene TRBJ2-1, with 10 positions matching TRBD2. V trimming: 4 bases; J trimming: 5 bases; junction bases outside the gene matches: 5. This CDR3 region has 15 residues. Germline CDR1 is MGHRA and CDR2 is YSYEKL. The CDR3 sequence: CASSRGLAGDNEQFF. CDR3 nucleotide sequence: TGCGCCAGCAGCCGCGGGCTAGCGGGAGACAATGAGCAGTTCTTC.

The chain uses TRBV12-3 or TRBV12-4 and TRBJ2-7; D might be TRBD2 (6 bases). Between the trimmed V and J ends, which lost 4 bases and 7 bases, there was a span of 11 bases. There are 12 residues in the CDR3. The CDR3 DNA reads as TGTGCCAGCAGTTACACGGGAGTGGAGCAGTACTTC. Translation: CASSYTGVEQYF.

The CDR3 reads CASSSQGRTGGSYNEQFF. The CDR3 DNA is TGTGCCAGCAGCTCCCAAGGAAGGACAGGGGGCTCCTACAATGAGCAGTTCTTC. The chain is built from TRBV11-2 and TRBJ2-1, with TRBD1 matching 10 bases. Germline CDR1 SGHAT, CDR2 FQNNGV. J gave up 0 bases and V 4 bases, and 9 bases lay outside the gene matches. CDR3 length: 18 residues.

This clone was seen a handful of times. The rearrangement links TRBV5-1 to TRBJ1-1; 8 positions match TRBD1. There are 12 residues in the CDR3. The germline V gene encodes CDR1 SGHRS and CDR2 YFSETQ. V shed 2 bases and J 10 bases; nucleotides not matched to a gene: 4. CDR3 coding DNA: TGCGCCAGCAGCTTACTTCAGGGGGCAGCTTTCTTT. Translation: CASSLLQGAAFF.

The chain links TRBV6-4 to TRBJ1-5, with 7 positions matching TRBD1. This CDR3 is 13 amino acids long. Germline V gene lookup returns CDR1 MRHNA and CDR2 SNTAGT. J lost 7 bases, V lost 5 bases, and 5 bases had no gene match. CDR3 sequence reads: CASSIDRDQPQHF. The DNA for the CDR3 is TGTGCCAGCAGTATCGACAGGGACCAGCCCCAGCATTTT.

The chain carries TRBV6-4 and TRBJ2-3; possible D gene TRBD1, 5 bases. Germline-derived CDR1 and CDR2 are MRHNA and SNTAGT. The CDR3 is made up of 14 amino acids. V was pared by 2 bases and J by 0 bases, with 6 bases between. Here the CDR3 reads CASSDGASTDTQYF. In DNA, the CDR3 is TGTGCCAGCAGTGACGGGGCCAGCACAGATACGCAGTATTTT.

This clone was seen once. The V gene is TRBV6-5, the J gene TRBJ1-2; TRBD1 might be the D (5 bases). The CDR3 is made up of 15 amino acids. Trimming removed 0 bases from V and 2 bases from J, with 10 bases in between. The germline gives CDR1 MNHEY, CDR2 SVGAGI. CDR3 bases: TGTGCCAGCAGTTACTCCACGTCAGGGAACTATGGCTACACCTTC. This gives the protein CASSYSTSGNYGYTF.

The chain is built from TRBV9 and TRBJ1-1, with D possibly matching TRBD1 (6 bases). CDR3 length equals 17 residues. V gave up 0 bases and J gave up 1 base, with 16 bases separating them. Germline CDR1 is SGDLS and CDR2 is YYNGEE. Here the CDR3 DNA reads TGTGCCAGCAGCGTAGTTGGTCAGGGGCTGGGGAACACTGAAGCTTTCTTT. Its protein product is CASSVVGQGLGNTEAFF.

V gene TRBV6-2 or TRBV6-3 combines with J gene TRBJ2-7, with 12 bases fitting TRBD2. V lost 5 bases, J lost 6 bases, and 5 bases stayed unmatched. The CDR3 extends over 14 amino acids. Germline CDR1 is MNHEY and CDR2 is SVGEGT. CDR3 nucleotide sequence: TGTGCCAGCAGTCGGGGACTAGCGGGCACCGAGCAGTACTTC. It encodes CASSRGLAGTEQYF.

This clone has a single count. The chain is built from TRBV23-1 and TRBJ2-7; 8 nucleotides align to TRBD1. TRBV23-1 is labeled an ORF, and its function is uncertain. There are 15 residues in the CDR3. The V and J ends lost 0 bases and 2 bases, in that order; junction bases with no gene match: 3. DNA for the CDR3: TGCGCCAGCAGTCAATCGGCGGGACAGGCCTACGAGCAGTACTTC. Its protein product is CASSQSAGQAYEQYF.

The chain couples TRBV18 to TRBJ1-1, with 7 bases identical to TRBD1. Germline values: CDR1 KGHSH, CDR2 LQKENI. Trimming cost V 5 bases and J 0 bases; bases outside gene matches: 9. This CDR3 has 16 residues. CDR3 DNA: TGTGCCAGCTCAGGAAATCAGGGGGATGTGAACACTGAAGCTTTCTTT. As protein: CASSGNQGDVNTEAFF.

The CDR3 bases are TGTGCCAGCACCCCTTTTGAGGGAGCCTACGAGCAGTACTTC. It translates to CASTPFEGAYEQYF. The chain employs TRBV6-5 and TRBJ2-7; D is perhaps TRBD2 (5 bases). The V end was cut by 7 bases, the J end by 2 bases, with 15 bases between. Looked up from germline, CDR1 is MNHEY and CDR2 is SVGAGI. This CDR3 contains 14 residues.

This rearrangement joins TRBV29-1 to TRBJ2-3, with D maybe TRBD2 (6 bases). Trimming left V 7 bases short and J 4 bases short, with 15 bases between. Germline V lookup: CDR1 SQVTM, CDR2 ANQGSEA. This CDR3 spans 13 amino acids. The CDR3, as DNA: TGCAGCGCCCAGGAGGGGAGTCCAGATACGCAGTATTTT. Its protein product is CSAQEGSPDTQYF.

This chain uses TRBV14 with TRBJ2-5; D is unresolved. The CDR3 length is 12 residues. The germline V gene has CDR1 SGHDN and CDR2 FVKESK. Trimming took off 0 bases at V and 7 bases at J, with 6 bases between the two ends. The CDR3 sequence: CASSQDYGTQYF. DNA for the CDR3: TGTGCCAGCAGCCAAGATTACGGGACCCAGTACTTC.

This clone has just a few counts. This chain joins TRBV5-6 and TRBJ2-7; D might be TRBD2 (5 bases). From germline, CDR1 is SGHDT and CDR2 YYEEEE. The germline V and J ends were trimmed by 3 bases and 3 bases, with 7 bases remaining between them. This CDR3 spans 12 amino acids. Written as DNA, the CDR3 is TGTGCCAGCAGCTCGGACTTCTACGAGCAGTACTTC. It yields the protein CASSSDFYEQYF.